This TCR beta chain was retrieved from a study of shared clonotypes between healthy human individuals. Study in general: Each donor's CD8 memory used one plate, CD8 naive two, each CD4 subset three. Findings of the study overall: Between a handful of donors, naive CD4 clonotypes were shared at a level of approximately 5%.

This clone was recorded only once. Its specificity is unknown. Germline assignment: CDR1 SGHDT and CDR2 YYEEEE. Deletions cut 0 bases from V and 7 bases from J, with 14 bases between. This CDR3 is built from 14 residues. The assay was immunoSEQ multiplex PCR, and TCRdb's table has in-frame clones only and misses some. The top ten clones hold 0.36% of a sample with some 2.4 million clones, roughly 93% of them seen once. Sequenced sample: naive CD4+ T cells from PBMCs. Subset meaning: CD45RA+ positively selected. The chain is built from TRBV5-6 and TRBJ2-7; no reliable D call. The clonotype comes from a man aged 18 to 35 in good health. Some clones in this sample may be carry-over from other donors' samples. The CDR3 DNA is TGTGCCAGCAGCTTGGCCGACTTAGGAGCGGAGCAGTACTTC. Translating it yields CASSLADLGAEQYF.